This TCR beta chain was found in a study of response to subunit inactivated influenza vaccine. The study's findings and limits: The authors suggested that every seasonal influenza vaccination recruits few new T cells.

CDR3 length: 15 amino acids. Trimming removed 2 bases at V and 5 bases at J, with 12 bases between. The germline CDR1 and CDR2 sequences are SGHTA and FQGNSA. TCRdb analysed the RT-PCR reads with MiXCR anew, one entry per CDR3 protein. The sample records 860,000 or so distinct CDR3 sequences, less than 25% being singletons. Comments on this clonotype: Its matching antigen is unknown.

The chain uses TRBV7-2 and TRBJ1-4; D uncertain. The sequences come from PBMCs from blood, collected more than 4 days after vaccination. This TCR derives from a man aged 45 to 65 who received an inactivated influenza vaccine. The CDR3 loop is CASSLSRGPNEKLFF. CDR3 bases: TGTGCCAGCAGCTTATCCCGCGGGCCCAATGAAAAACTGTTTTTT. The full variable domain, its missing parts supplied by reference TRBV7-2 and TRBJ1-4, is GAGVSQSPSNKVTEKGKDVELRCDPISGHTALYWYRQSLGQGLEFLIYFQGNSAPDKSGLPSDRFSAERTGGSVSTLTIQRTQQEDSAVYLCASSLSRGPNEKLFFGSGTQLSVL.